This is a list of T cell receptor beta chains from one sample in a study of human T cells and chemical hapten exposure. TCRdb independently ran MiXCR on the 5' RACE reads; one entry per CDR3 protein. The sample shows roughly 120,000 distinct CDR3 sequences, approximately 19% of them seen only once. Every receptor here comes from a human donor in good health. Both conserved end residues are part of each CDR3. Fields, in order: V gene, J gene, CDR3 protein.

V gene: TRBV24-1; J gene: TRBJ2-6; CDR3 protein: CATSAYGVSSGANVLTF
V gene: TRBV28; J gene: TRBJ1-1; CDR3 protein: CASSFTLYRGAEAFF
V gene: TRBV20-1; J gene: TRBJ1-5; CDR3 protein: CSARGGSDSNQPQHF
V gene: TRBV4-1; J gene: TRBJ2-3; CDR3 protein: CASSAREGTQYF
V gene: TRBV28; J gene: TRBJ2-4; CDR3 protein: CASSLFTSGSSGKNIQYF
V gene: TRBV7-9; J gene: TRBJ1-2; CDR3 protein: CASSLARADLYGYTF
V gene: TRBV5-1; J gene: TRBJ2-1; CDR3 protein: CASSLESGGAYNEQFF
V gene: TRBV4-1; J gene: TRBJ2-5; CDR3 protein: CASSLLQGQETQYF
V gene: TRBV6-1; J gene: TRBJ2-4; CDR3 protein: CASSDRLAKNIQYF
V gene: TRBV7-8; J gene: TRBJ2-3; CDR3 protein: CASSPGGVAGVDTQYF
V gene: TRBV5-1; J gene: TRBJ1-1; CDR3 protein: CASSSRGWGTEAFF
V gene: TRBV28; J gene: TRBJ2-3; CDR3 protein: CATTLTGLSTDTQYF
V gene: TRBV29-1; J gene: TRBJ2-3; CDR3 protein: CSELSGTTDTQYF
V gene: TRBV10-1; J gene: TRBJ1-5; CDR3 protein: CASPSLGNQPQHF
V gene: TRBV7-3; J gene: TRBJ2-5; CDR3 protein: CASSFRRAQETQYF
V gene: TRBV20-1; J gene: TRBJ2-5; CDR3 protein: CSADNEHEQGKSPQETQYF
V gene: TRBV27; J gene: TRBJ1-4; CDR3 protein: CASSPNPPGGRGEKLFF
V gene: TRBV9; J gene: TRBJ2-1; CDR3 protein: CASSSPPRGESSYNEQFF
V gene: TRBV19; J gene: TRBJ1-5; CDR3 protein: CASSIDRINQPQHF
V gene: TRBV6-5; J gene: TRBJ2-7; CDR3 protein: CASSPRGISYEQYF
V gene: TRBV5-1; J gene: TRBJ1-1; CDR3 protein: CASSPQGQRRYEAFF
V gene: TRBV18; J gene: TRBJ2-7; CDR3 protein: CASSPSSVRLRSYEQYF
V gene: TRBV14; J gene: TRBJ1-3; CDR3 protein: CASSQVRGNTIYF
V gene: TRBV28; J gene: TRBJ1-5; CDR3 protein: CASTRQLNQPQHF
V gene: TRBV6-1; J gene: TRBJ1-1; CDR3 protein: CASSPRQPGAEAFF
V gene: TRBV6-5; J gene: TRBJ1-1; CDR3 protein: CASTETGQNTEAFF
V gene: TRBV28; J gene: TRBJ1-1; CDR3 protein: CASSLAGPPMNTEAFF
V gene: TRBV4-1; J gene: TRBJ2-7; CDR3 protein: CASSPVASGRARFEQYF
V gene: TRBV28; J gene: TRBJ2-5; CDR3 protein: CASSSRPKETQYF
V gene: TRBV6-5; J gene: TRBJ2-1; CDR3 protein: CASSWRRDNEQFF
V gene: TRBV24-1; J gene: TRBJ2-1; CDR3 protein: CASERGQGPPTGQFF
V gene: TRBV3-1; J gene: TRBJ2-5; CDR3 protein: CASSLRLAGVETQYF
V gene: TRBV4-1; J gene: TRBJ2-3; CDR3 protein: CASSAPGTRPDTQYF
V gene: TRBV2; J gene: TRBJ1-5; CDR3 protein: CASSERRDRGYGNQPQHF
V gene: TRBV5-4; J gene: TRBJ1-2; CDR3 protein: CASSLWGSGDYGYTF
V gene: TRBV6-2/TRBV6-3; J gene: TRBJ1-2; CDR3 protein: CASSYRQVYGYTF
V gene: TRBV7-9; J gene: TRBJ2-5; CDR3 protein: CASSLGSTSSQETQYF
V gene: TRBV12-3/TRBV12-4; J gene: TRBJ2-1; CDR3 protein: CASTQSAGGYGEQFF
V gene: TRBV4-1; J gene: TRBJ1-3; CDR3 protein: CASSQDGAGGGNTIYF
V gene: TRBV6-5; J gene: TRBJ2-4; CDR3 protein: CASSYDATLAKNIQYF
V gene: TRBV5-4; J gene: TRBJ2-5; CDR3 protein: CASSLSKTQYF
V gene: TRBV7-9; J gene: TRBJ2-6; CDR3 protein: CASSYGGHGANVLTF
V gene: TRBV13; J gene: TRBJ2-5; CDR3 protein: CASSLRTSGRSETQYF
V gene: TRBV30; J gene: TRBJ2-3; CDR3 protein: CAWSVLGPLAALTDTQYF
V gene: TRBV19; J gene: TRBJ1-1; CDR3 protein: CASRAGAYYQAFF
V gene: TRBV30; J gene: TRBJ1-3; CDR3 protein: CAWSVRGYTIYF
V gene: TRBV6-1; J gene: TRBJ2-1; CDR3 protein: CASSEKNYNEQFF
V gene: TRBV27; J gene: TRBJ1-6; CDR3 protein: CASSFSLDIGSPLHF